This is a list of T cell receptor beta chains from one sample in a study of T cell changes during pregnancy in multiple sclerosis. Generated by immunoSEQ multiplex PCR, the TCRdb table keeps only in-frame clones and is missing some. This sample has tens of thousands of clones, with roughly 93% found just once. The specimen was peripheral blood, collected in the third trimester of pregnancy. These receptors originate from a female donor with multiple sclerosis, enrolled in a pregnancy study. CDR3s include the opening cysteine and the closing phenylalanine or tryptophan. D genes are given only for firm matches. Only some rows state a clone size, as once, few, many or a class for expanded clones.

d_gene: -; v_gene: TRBV4-1; j_gene: TRBJ2-7; abundance: -; CDR3aa: CASSPDSGGQYF; CDR3nt: TGCGCCAGCAGCCCGGACAGTGGGGGCCAGTACTTC
d_gene: TRBD1; v_gene: TRBV15; j_gene: TRBJ2-5; abundance: -; CDR3aa: CATMDRVEETQYF; CDR3nt: TGTGCCACCATGGACAGGGTCGAAGAGACCCAGTACTTC
d_gene: -; v_gene: TRBV27; j_gene: TRBJ2-3; abundance: -; CDR3aa: CASSLLTQTDTQYF; CDR3nt: TGTGCCAGCAGTTTATTAACCCAGACAGATACGCAGTATTTT
d_gene: -; v_gene: TRBV7-9; j_gene: TRBJ2-7; abundance: once; CDR3aa: CASSDGPGGSYEQYF; CDR3nt: TGTGCCAGCAGCGATGGTCCAGGTGGCTCCTACGAGCAGTACTTC
d_gene: -; v_gene: TRBV7-3; j_gene: TRBJ2-5; abundance: -; CDR3aa: CASSLNEIETQYF; CDR3nt: TGTGCCAGCAGCTTGAATGAGATAGAGACCCAGTACTTC
d_gene: -; v_gene: TRBV12-5; j_gene: TRBJ2-1; abundance: -; CDR3aa: CASGLAPGRQTPGYEQFF; CDR3nt: TGTGCTAGTGGTTTGGCACCCGGCCGACAAACTCCTGGGTATGAGCAGTTCTTC
d_gene: TRBD2; v_gene: TRBV10-2; j_gene: TRBJ2-3; abundance: -; CDR3aa: CASSDIAGKADTQYF; CDR3nt: TGCGCCAGCAGTGACATAGCGGGGAAGGCAGATACGCAGTATTTT
d_gene: -; v_gene: TRBV10-1; j_gene: TRBJ1-5; abundance: few; CDR3aa: CASKVRNQNRQPQHF; CDR3nt: TGCGCCAGCAAAGTCCGGAACCAAAACAGACAGCCCCAGCATTTT
d_gene: -; v_gene: TRBV2; j_gene: TRBJ1-2; abundance: -; CDR3aa: CASKEETNANYGYTF; CDR3nt: TGTGCCAGCAAGGAGGAGACAAACGCTAACTATGGCTACACCTTC
d_gene: -; v_gene: TRBV27; j_gene: TRBJ2-6; abundance: -; CDR3aa: CASSLGPGAIGGANVLTF; CDR3nt: TGTGCCAGCAGTTTAGGCCCAGGGGCTATCGGGGGGGCCAACGTCCTGACTTTC
d_gene: TRBD2; v_gene: TRBV9; j_gene: TRBJ2-3; abundance: -; CDR3aa: CASSVTGTSGGTDTQYF; CDR3nt: TGTGCCAGCAGCGTAACTGGGACTAGCGGGGGGACAGATACGCAGTATTTT
d_gene: TRBD1; v_gene: TRBV7-9; j_gene: TRBJ2-1; abundance: -; CDR3aa: CASSLETGEQFF; CDR3nt: TGTGCCAGCAGCTTAGAGACAGGGGAGCAGTTCTTC
d_gene: -; v_gene: TRBV27; j_gene: TRBJ2-3; abundance: -; CDR3aa: CASSFSPTDTQYF; CDR3nt: TGTGCCAGCAGTTTCTCCCCCACAGATACGCAGTATTTT
d_gene: TRBD2; v_gene: TRBV7-7; j_gene: TRBJ2-1; abundance: -; CDR3aa: CASSLSGGSSDEQFF; CDR3nt: TGTGCTAGCAGCCTTAGCGGGGGATCATCGGATGAGCAGTTCTTC
d_gene: -; v_gene: TRBV15; j_gene: TRBJ2-5; abundance: -; CDR3aa: CATSRVGTRSSQYF; CDR3nt: TGTGCCACCAGCAGAGTTGGGACACGAAGTTCCCAGTACTTC
d_gene: TRBD1; v_gene: TRBV5-1; j_gene: TRBJ1-1; abundance: -; CDR3aa: CASSVDRGGSEAFF; CDR3nt: TGCGCCAGCAGCGTGGACAGGGGTGGGTCTGAAGCTTTCTTT